A single sample is the source of the 25 T cell receptor beta chains below, sequenced in a study of shared clonotypes between healthy human individuals. Here immunoSEQ multiplex PCR was the method, and the copy in TCRdb shows in-frame clones only, minus some. The table has some 2.3 million clones, approximately 93% seen once. Sequencing input: naive CD4+ T cells from PBMCs. Noted subset: CD45RA+ positively selected. Receptors originate from a man aged 18 to 30 in good health. Some clones in this sample may be carry-over from other donors' samples.

Remarks on this clone: Within the sample, other DNA sequences also encode this same CDR3. The chain links TRBV5-4 to TRBJ2-7, with D perhaps being TRBD1 or TRBD2 (5 bases each). CDR1 and CDR2 from the germline V gene are SGHNT and YYREEE (reference sequence). CDR3 length: 14 residues. V lost 4 bases and J lost 0, with 11 bases in between. The CDR3: CASSRSGTSYEQYF. The CDR3 bases are TGTGCCAGCAGCAGATCCGGGACCTCCTACGAGCAGTACTTC.

This clone was picked up one time. V and J are TRBV19 and TRBJ1-5; D is possibly TRBD1 (5 bases). This CDR3 spans 13 amino acids. Deletions cut 7 bases from V and 10 bases from J, with 17 bases between. Germline values: CDR1 LNHDA, CDR2 SQIVND (reference sequence). The CDR3 DNA is TGTGCCAGTACCCCCGGGGCCTCAGGACCCCAGCATTTT. Protein product: CASTPGASGPQHF.

The gene calls are TRBV27 and TRBJ2-5; TRBD2 agrees at 11 bases. The V gene end was trimmed by 2 bases and the J gene end by 5 bases; junction bases not matched to a gene: 7. The CDR3 totals 16 residues. CDR1 and CDR2 (germline): MNHEY, SMNVEV (reference sequence). CDR3 protein: CASSLGSGRAGETQYF. For the CDR3, the DNA is TGTGCCAGCAGTTTAGGTAGCGGGAGGGCCGGGGAGACCCAGTACTTC.

The V and J genes are TRBV11-1 and TRBJ2-7, with a tentative D call TRBD2 (5 bases). Deletions cut 5 bases from V and 2 bases from J, with 10 bases between. The germline V gene has CDR1 SGHAT and CDR2 FQDESV (reference sequence). The CDR3 is 13 residues long. The CDR3 DNA reads as TGTGCCAGCAGCCGCGGGCCCGCCTACGAGCAGTACTTC. As protein: CASSRGPAYEQYF.

In DNA, the CDR3 is TGTGCCAGCAGCTTGGCCTCTGGGTCGGGAGGGACCTACGAGCAGTACTTC. Its protein product is CASSLASGSGGTYEQYF. This chain uses TRBV5-4 with TRBJ2-7, with 8 bases lining up with TRBD2. Germline assignment: CDR1 SGHNT and CDR2 YYREEE (reference sequence). This CDR3 has 17 residues. V lost 0 bases, J lost 2 bases, and 10 bases stayed unmatched.

V usage is TRBV7-9 and J usage is TRBJ2-7; perhaps TRBD2 as D (6 bases). The CDR3 is made up of 16 amino acids. Germline V gives CDR1 SEHNR, CDR2 FQNEAQ (reference sequence). V dropped 6 bases and J dropped 7 bases, with 25 bases sitting between them. The CDR3 loop reads CASRTSGAGTGREQYF. The CDR3 DNA is TGTGCCAGCAGGACGTCGGGAGCGGGTACGGGGCGGGAGCAGTACTTC.

This clone appeared a single time. J is TRBJ1-3 and V is TRBV18, with a weak D call TRBD1 (5 bases). Looked up from germline, CDR1 is KGHSH and CDR2 is LQKENI. The CDR3 covers 15 residues. Trimming left V 3 bases short and J 2 bases short, with 11 bases between. Here the CDR3 DNA reads TGTGCCAGCTCACCCTCCGGGACTGCTGGAAACACCATATATTTT. Protein product: CASSPSGTAGNTIYF.

J is TRBJ2-3 and V is TRBV19, with D possibly matching TRBD2 (6 bases). The CDR3 is made up of 18 amino acids. V was cut by 2 bases and J by 1 base, with 19 bases left in between. The V gene's germline CDR1 is LNHDA and CDR2 SQIVND (reference sequence). The CDR3 loop is CASSIPPGRGSGTDTQYF. The DNA for the CDR3 is TGTGCCAGTAGTATACCTCCGGGTCGGGGGAGCGGCACAGATACGCAGTATTTT.

CDR3 coding DNA: TGTGCCAGCAGCTTAGACAGGAGCTACACCGGGGAGCTGTTTTTT. Its translation: CASSLDRSYTGELFF. V gene TRBV11-3 combines with J gene TRBJ2-2; D remains ambiguous. V lost 0 bases to trimming and J lost 3 bases, with 8 bases between them. Germline CDR1 is SGHNT and CDR2 is YENEEA. This CDR3 region has 15 residues.

This clone was picked up a small number of times. This chain connects TRBV6-6 to TRBJ1-1; no clear D gene. The germline V gene has CDR1 MNHNY and CDR2 SVGAGI (reference sequence). The CDR3 extends over 15 amino acids. Trimming stripped 5 bases from V and 1 base from J, with 14 bases between. CDR3 protein: CASSGVRTQNTEAFF. The CDR3 coding sequence is TGTGCCAGCAGTGGAGTCAGAACGCAGAACACTGAAGCTTTCTTT.

The chain links TRBV19 to TRBJ2-7; 8 bases are a match to TRBD1. This CDR3 comprises 15 residues. Trimming removed 6 bases from V and 7 bases from J; junction bases left unmatched: 14. Germline V lookup: CDR1 LNHDA, CDR2 SQIVND (reference sequence). The CDR3 nucleotides are TGTGCCAGTAGCATCGACAGGGGTAGAGGTCGAGAGCAGTACTTC. Amino acids: CASSIDRGRGREQYF.

This chain links TRBV6-1 with TRBJ2-3; 10 bases line up with TRBD1. The CDR3 is 17 amino acids. The V segment lost 3 bases and the J segment 5 bases; nucleotides outside the gene matches: 11. In germline, CDR1 is MNHNS, CDR2 SASEGT. The CDR3 sequence: CASSDLPGTGVGDTQYF. The CDR3, as DNA: TGTGCCAGCAGTGACTTGCCAGGGACAGGGGTTGGAGATACGCAGTATTTT.

This chain uses TRBV18 with TRBJ2-7; D call uncertain. The germline V gene encodes CDR1 KGHSH and CDR2 LQKENI. The CDR3 sequence is 14 residues long. Trimming removed 2 bases at V and 4 bases at J, with 12 bases between. The CDR3 coding sequence is TGTGCCAGCTCACCATCACTGAATAAGTACGAGCAGTACTTC. Protein: CASSPSLNKYEQYF. Drawing the rest from reference TRBV18 and TRBJ2-7, the complete variable domain is NAGVMQNPRHLVRRRGQEARLRCSPMKGHSHVYWYRQLPEEGLKFMVYLQKENIIDESGMPKERFSAEFPKEGPSILRIQQVVRGDSAAYFCASSPSLNKYEQYFGPGTRLTVT.

This chain uses TRBV28 with TRBJ2-5; either TRBD1 or TRBD2 may supply D (5 bases each). CDR3 length: 17 residues. The germline V gene encodes CDR1 MDHEN and CDR2 SYDVKM. The V end lost 3 bases, the J end lost 4 bases, and 21 bases lay between the germline ends. The CDR3, as DNA: TGTGCCAGCAGTTTTCCAGCGGTAGGGGTCTTAAGAGAGACCCAGTACTTC. Its protein product is CASSFPAVGVLRETQYF.

This clone was detected only once. The rearrangement links TRBV7-2 to TRBJ2-2; TRBD1 matches at 7 bases. Trimming took 10 bases from V and 1 from J; bases not matched to a gene: 6. This CDR3 comprises 14 residues. Germline-derived CDR1 and CDR2 are SGHTA and FQGNSA. The CDR3: CATGTGVNTGELFF. As DNA, the CDR3 is TGTGCCACCGGTACAGGGGTGAACACCGGGGAGCTGTTTTTT. The full variable domain, its missing parts supplied by reference TRBV7-2 and TRBJ2-2, is GAGVSQSPSNKVTEKGKDVELRCDPISGHTALYWYRQSLGQGLEFLIYFQGNSAPDKSGLPSDRFSAERTGGSVSTLTIQRTQQEDSAVYLCATGTGVNTGELFFGEGSRLTVL.

This rearrangement joins TRBV9 to TRBJ2-2; the D is unclear. V lost 4 bases, J lost 8 bases, and 12 bases lay in between. Germline-derived CDR1 and CDR2 are SGDLS and YYNGEE. This CDR3 has 13 amino acids. The CDR3 bases are TGTGCCAGCAGCACCCGCCCGGAGGGGGAGCTGTTTTTT. Amino acid sequence: CASSTRPEGELFF.

This clone occurred once. The chain carries TRBV10-3 and TRBJ2-3, with D possibly being TRBD1 (6 bases). Trimming took off 0 bases at V and 5 bases at J, with 15 bases between the two ends. The CDR3 is 16 residues long. Germline CDR1 reads ENHRY; CDR2 reads SYGVKD. DNA of the CDR3: TGTGCCATCAGTGAGTCGAGGGCAGGGGCGCAAGATACGCAGTATTTT. Amino acids: CAISESRAGAQDTQYF.

The V gene is TRBV5-8, the J gene TRBJ1-2; possibly TRBD1 for D (5 bases). V was clipped by 8 bases and J by 8 bases, with 19 bases between them. The CDR3 covers 13 residues. Germline CDR1 reads SGHTS; CDR2 reads YDEGEE. CDR3 coding DNA: TGTGCCAGTCATCCCTGGGGCCGGGGCGGCTACACCTTC. Its protein is CASHPWGRGGYTF.

On this clone itself: One junction end disagrees with the germline gene, perhaps due to a read error. The rearrangement uses TRBV11-2 and TRBJ2-7; D ambiguous. CDR1 is SGHAT, CDR2 FQNNGV, per germline. The CDR3 covers 8 residues. CDR3 DNA sequence: TGTGCCAGCAGCTGGCCCGACTTC. As protein: CASSWPDF. The entire variable domain, with the rest obtained from reference TRBV11-2 and TRBJ2-7, is as follows: EAGVAQSPRYKIIEKRQSVAFWCNPISGHATLYWYQQILGQGPKLLIQFQNNGVVDDSQLPKDRFSAERLKGVDSTLKIQPAKLEDSAVYLCASSWPDFGPGTRLTVT.

This chain uses TRBV29-1 with TRBJ2-7, with D possibly TRBD2 on 6 matching bases. Germline V gene data show CDR1 as SQVTM and CDR2 as ANQGSEA. V gave up 6 bases and J gave up 5 bases, with 17 bases separating them. The CDR3 spans 13 residues. The CDR3 reads CSVRGGMDNEQYF. For the CDR3, the DNA is TGCAGCGTCCGGGGCGGGATGGATAACGAGCAGTACTTC.

The V gene is TRBV15, the J gene TRBJ1-1; the D is unclear. V lost 4 bases and J lost 0, with 12 bases in between. Germline loops: CDR1 LNHNV, CDR2 YYDKDF (reference sequence). The CDR3 has 15 residues. CDR3 residues: CATSMRGGMNTEAFF. CDR3 bases: TGTGCCACCAGCATGAGAGGCGGCATGAACACTGAAGCTTTCTTT. Based on the CDR3 plus reference TRBV15 and TRBJ1-1, the full variable domain is DAMVIQNPRYQVTQFGKPVTLSCSQTLNHNVMYWYQQKSSQAPKLLFHYYDKDFNNEADTPDNFQSRRPNTSFCFLDIRSPGLGDTAMYLCATSMRGGMNTEAFFGQGTRLTVV.

The gene calls are TRBV5-4 and TRBJ2-6; D might be TRBD1 or TRBD2, each matching 5 bases. V was shortened by 4 bases and J by 2 bases, with 13 bases between the two germline ends. The CDR3 contains 16 residues. Germline CDR1 reads SGHNT; CDR2 reads YYREEE (reference sequence). The CDR3 loop is CASSPRGVPGANVLTF. The CDR3, as DNA: TGTGCCAGCAGCCCGAGAGGGGTCCCTGGGGCCAACGTCCTGACTTTC. Based on the CDR3 plus reference TRBV5-4 and TRBJ2-6, the full variable domain is ETGVTQSPTHLIKTRGQQVTLRCSSQSGHNTVSWYQQALGQGPQFIFQYYREEENGRGNFPPRFSGLQFPNYSSELNVNALELDDSALYLCASSPRGVPGANVLTFGAGSRLTVL.

This rearrangement joins TRBV19 to TRBJ2-3; 9 nucleotides align to TRBD1. Germline assignment: CDR1 LNHDA and CDR2 SQIVND (reference sequence). The V segment lost 3 bases and the J segment 3 bases; nucleotides outside the gene matches: 4. The CDR3 totals 15 residues. CDR3 nucleotides: TGTGCCAGTAGTATCGGGGACAGGGAAACAGATACGCAGTATTTT. Amino acids: CASSIGDRETDTQYF.

The chain uses TRBV28 and TRBJ2-1; 8 positions agree with TRBD2. The CDR3 loop spans 16 amino acids. CDR1 and CDR2 from the germline V gene are MDHEN and SYDVKM. V was clipped by 7 bases and J by 4 bases; unmatched bases: 12. Here the CDR3 DNA reads TGTGCCAGCACCGAGAGGGCGGGAGGAGGATACAATGAGCAGTTCTTC. As protein: CASTERAGGGYNEQFF.

The genes are TRBV15 and TRBJ2-7, with 11 nucleotides matching TRBD2. CDR1 is LNHNV and CDR2 is YYDKDF in the germline V gene (reference sequence). With V trimmed by 3 bases and J by 6 bases, 10 bases remained unmatched. The CDR3 spans 16 residues. CDR3: CATSRVLAGAKAEQYF. CDR3 nucleotides: TGTGCCACCAGCAGGGTACTAGCGGGAGCTAAAGCCGAGCAGTACTTC. The full variable domain, its missing parts supplied by reference TRBV15 and TRBJ2-7, is DAMVIQNPRYQVTQFGKPVTLSCSQTLNHNVMYWYQQKSSQAPKLLFHYYDKDFNNEADTPDNFQSRRPNTSFCFLDIRSPGLGDTAMYLCATSRVLAGAKAEQYFGPGTRLTVT.